This T cell receptor beta chain originates from a study of PD-L1 blockade in urothelial cancer. Study background: About 85% of the roughly 29 patients were men whose urothelial cancer was bladder-origin. Each participant's history included 0 to 3 prior chemotherapy regimens. Investigators checked blood 3 weeks (second dose) and 6 weeks after treatment start.

Points on this clone: Its antigen remains unidentified.

Study-wide points: Below-median pretreatment blood TCR clonality was a predictor of better survival.

The germline V gene has CDR1 MNHEY and CDR2 SMNVEV (reference sequence). Trimming pared 4 bases from V and 5 bases from J, leaving 18 bases between. The CDR3 extends over 15 amino acids. Libraries were prepared by immunoSEQ multiplex PCR; TCRdb keeps only in-frame clonotypes and omits some of them. The sample comprises roughly 20,000 clones, around 88% of which are singletons, and about 3.8% rests with the top ten. This TCR was recovered from a man aged 45 to 65 with urothelial cancer. The sample here was PBMCs, taken around atezolizumab (anti-PD-L1) treatment. The rearrangement links TRBV27 to TRBJ2-7; weak D call: TRBD2 (6 bases). The CDR3 DNA sequence: TGTGCCAGCAGTTCCGTAGCGGTACGAGGCGACGAGCAGTACTTC. It yields the protein CASSSVAVRGDEQYF.